Below, one T cell receptor beta chain is given with its context. The antigen is undetermined. A multiplex PCR was run with 60 Vbeta primers and 13 Jbeta primers. The assay was immunoSEQ multiplex PCR, and TCRdb's table has in-frame clones only and misses some. The profile covers about 220,000 clones, with approximately 68% appearing a single time and 1.5% to 2% taken by the ten largest. This sample was included in a study of cytomegalovirus exposure and HLA in healthy donors. Points from the study as a whole: 16,951 TCR beta sequences were associated with HLA alleles at 0.05 false discovery rate in a later analysis.

The CDR3 has 15 residues. V was clipped by 2 bases and J by 9 bases; unmatched bases: 7. From germline, CDR1 is MNHNS and CDR2 SASEGT. The chain is built from TRBV6-1 and TRBJ2-1; 10 nucleotides agree with TRBD1. Sequencing was carried out using PBMCs. This sequence originates from a woman in her twenties or thirties in good health and CMV-seronegative. The CDR3 sequence is CASSEMRQGASEQFF. As DNA, the CDR3 is TGTGCCAGCAGTGAAATGCGACAGGGGGCTAGTGAGCAGTTCTTC.